These 8 T cell receptor beta chains were sequenced from one sample in a study of control samples from healthy donors and cancer patients. Data came from immunoSEQ multiplex PCR; TCRdb stores just in-frame clones and leaves some out. The table shows roughly 130,000 clones, with roughly 88% occurring only once. Material: blood. These receptors were taken from a man in his forties or fifties in good health.

The chain links TRBV4-1 to TRBJ1-3; no reliable D call. This CDR3 is built from 15 residues. Trimming stripped 0 bases from V and 5 bases from J, with 11 bases between. CDR1 MGHRA and CDR2 YSYEKL come from the germline V gene. The CDR3 reads CASSQDMAGRNTIYF. For the CDR3, the DNA is TGCGCCAGCAGCCAAGACATGGCCGGAAGAAACACCATATATTTT.

J is TRBJ1-2 and V is TRBV2; D possibly corresponds to TRBD1 (5 bases). The CDR3 sequence is 14 residues long. The V gene lost 4 bases and the J gene lost 6 bases, with 15 bases spanning the gap. CDR1 and CDR2 (germline): SNHLY, FYNNEI. The CDR3 is CASSVVGGGDGYTF. In nucleotides, the CDR3 is TGTGCCAGCAGTGTGGTCGGAGGAGGGGATGGCTACACCTTC. Based on the CDR3 plus reference TRBV2 and TRBJ1-2, the full variable domain is EPEVTQTPSHQVTQMGQEVILRCVPISNHLYFYWYRQILGQKVEFLVSFYNNEISEKSEIFDDQFSVERPDGSNFTLKIRSTKLEDSAMYFCASSVVGGGDGYTFGSGTRLTVV.

The chain employs TRBV30 and TRBJ1-3; the D is unclear. CDR1 and CDR2 from the germline V gene are GTSNPN and SVGIG (reference sequence). The CDR3 runs to 16 residues. V was pared by 5 bases and J by 6 bases, with 23 bases between. The DNA for the CDR3 is TGTGCCTGGGGGAGAGATATTGCTTGGTCGGAAAACACCATATATTTT. Amino acid sequence: CAWGRDIAWSENTIYF.

The genes are TRBV2 and TRBJ2-3; tentatively, D is TRBD2 (5 bases). Deletions cut 4 bases from V and 0 bases from J, with 5 bases between. This CDR3 has 13 amino acids. The germline gives CDR1 SNHLY, CDR2 FYNNEI. The CDR3 loop is CASSGTSTDTQYF. In DNA, the CDR3 is TGTGCCAGCAGTGGGACTAGCACAGATACGCAGTATTTT.

The CDR3 region is CASSLLGRVTEAFF. The CDR3 DNA reads as TGTGCCAGCAGCTTACTGGGGCGGGTCACTGAAGCTTTCTTT. The V gene is TRBV7-3, the J gene TRBJ1-1; weak D call: TRBD1 (5 bases). Trimming cost V 2 bases and J 4 bases, with 11 bases left between them. This CDR3 is 14 amino acids long. CDR1 is SGHTA, CDR2 FQGTGA, per germline.

CDR3 sequence reads: CASSPGGSPGTGELFF. The CDR3 DNA follows: TGTGCCAGCAGCCCTGGGGGGTCGCCGGGCACCGGGGAGCTGTTTTTT. The rearrangement uses TRBV7-3 and TRBJ2-2; TRBD2 is a possible D gene (6 bases). The V and J ends lost 5 bases and 4 bases respectively, with 17 bases between them. This CDR3 has 16 residues. CDR1 and CDR2 from the germline V gene are SGHTA and FQGTGA. Variable domain in full (rest from reference TRBV7-3 and TRBJ2-2): GAGVSQTPSNKVTEKGKYVELRCDPISGHTALYWYRQSLGQGPEFLIYFQGTGAADDSGLPNDRFFAVRPEGSVSTLKIQRTERGDSAVYLCASSPGGSPGTGELFFGEGSRLTVL.

The J gene is TRBJ2-1, the V gene TRBV5-1; possibly TRBD1 for D (6 bases). Germline CDR1 and CDR2: SGHRS and YFSETQ. This CDR3 is 16 amino acids long. V was clipped by 4 bases and J by 0 bases, with 14 bases between them. CDR3 loop: CASSPGTPNSYNEQFF. The CDR3 bases are TGCGCCAGCAGCCCAGGGACACCCAACTCCTACAATGAGCAGTTCTTC.

The table lists this clone with a few counts. The chain carries TRBV5-4 and TRBJ1-2; TRBD1 agrees at 8 bases. CDR3 length: 14 residues. Per the germline V gene, CDR1 is SGHNT and CDR2 is YYREEE (reference sequence). The trim removed 6 bases at V and 8 bases at J, leaving 12 bases unmatched. DNA of the CDR3: TGTGCCAGCACCATGGACAGGGCCTCCGGGGGCTACACCTTC. Encoded protein: CASTMDRASGGYTF.